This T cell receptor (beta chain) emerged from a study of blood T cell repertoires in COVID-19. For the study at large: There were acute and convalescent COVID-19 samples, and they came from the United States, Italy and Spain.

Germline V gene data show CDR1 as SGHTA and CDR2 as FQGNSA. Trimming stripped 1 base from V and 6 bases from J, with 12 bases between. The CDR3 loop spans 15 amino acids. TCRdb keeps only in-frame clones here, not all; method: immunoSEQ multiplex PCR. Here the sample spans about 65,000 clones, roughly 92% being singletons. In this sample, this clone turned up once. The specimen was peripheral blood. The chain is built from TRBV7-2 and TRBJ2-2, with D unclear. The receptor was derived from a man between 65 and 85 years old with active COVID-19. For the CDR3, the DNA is TGTGCCAGCAGCTTAGGTCTAACCAACCCCGGGGAGCTGTTTTTT. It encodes CASSLGLTNPGELFF. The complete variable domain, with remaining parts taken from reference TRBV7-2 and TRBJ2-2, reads GAGVSQSPSNKVTEKGKDVELRCDPISGHTALYWYRQSLGQGLEFLIYFQGNSAPDKSGLPSDRFSAERTGGSVSTLTIQRTQQEDSAVYLCASSLGLTNPGELFFGEGSRLTVL.